The 17 T cell receptor beta chains listed next were all sequenced from one sample in a study of siplizumab effects on memory and regulatory T cells. The protocol was immunoSEQ multiplex PCR, while the TCRdb copy is restricted to in-frame clones and leaves out a portion. This table has about 110,000 clones, more than 90% appearing once. Sequenced material: CD4+ T cells sorted from blood. Receptors originate from a human donor in good health.

The table lists this clone with a count of one. The genes are TRBV27 and TRBJ1-5; D remains ambiguous. Germline V gene data show CDR1 as MNHEY and CDR2 as SMNVEV (reference sequence). This CDR3 region has 14 residues. Trimming removed 5 bases at V and 3 bases at J, with 11 bases between. CDR3 loop: CASSPFSINQPQHF. The CDR3 DNA follows: TGTGCCAGCAGTCCTTTCTCCATCAATCAGCCCCAGCATTTT.

This chain connects TRBV18 to TRBJ2-5, with D possibly called TRBD1 or TRBD2 (5 bases each). Germline CDR1 reads KGHSH; CDR2 reads LQKENI. The CDR3 spans 13 residues. The germline V and J ends were trimmed by 5 bases and 1 base, with 8 bases remaining between them. The CDR3 DNA reads TGTGCCAGCTCATCAGGGAGCCAAGAGACCCAGTACTTC. This gives the protein CASSSGSQETQYF.

The chain carries TRBV13 and TRBJ1-5; D uncertain. V was cut by 1 base and J by 4 bases, with 5 bases left in between. In germline, CDR1 is PRHDT, CDR2 FYEKMQ (reference sequence). The CDR3 contains 13 residues. CDR3 loop: CASSLDGNQPQHF. The CDR3 nucleotides are TGTGCCAGCAGCTTAGACGGGAATCAGCCCCAGCATTTT.

The chain is built from TRBV21-1 and TRBJ1-6; the table's D gene call, TRBD1, was not cross checked with the DNA. TRBV21-1 is flagged as a pseudogene. The CDR3 has 19 residues. The CDR3 sequence: CASRTAGTGHSSYNSPLHF. The CDR3 DNA reads as TGTGCCAGCAGGACGGCCGGGACAGGGCACAGCTCCTATAATTCACCCCTCCACTTT.

This clone was detected once. One end of the junction is discordant with germline, which a read error may explain. The chain has TRBV5-3 and TRBJ1-4, with a possible D match to TRBD1 (5 bases). TRBV5-3 is classed as an ORF, of uncertain function. This CDR3 has 15 residues. The CDR3 DNA is TGTGCCAGCAGCTTAGTGGGGGCAACTAATGAAAAACTGTTTTTT. Protein sequence: CASSLVGATNEKLFF.

V and J are TRBV30 and TRBJ2-3; D not resolved. Trimming pared 5 bases from V and 5 bases from J, leaving 8 bases between. CDR3 length: 11 residues. Per germline, CDR1 GTSNPN and CDR2 SVGIG (reference sequence). This CDR3 reads CAWEMGDTQYF. The CDR3 coding sequence is TGTGCCTGGGAGATGGGAGATACGCAGTATTTT.

This clone was seen more than once but under ten times. V usage is TRBV6-6 and J usage is TRBJ2-7, with unresolved D. The ends were cut back, 6 bases at V and 0 bases at J, with 6 bases in the middle. This CDR3 has 12 amino acids. The germline V gene has CDR1 MNHNY and CDR2 SVGAGI (reference sequence). The CDR3 nucleotides read TGTGCCAGCAGCACCAACTCCTACGAGCAGTACTTC. This gives the protein CASSTNSYEQYF.

This clone was picked up one time. This chain joins TRBV9 and TRBJ1-2, with D perhaps matching TRBD1 (5 bases). Trimming stripped 0 bases from V and 8 bases from J, with 14 bases between. Germline V gives CDR1 SGDLS, CDR2 YYNGEE. This CDR3 is 14 amino acids long. CDR3 sequence reads: CASSVGRGGAGYTF. The CDR3 region has the DNA TGTGCCAGCAGCGTAGGCCGCGGAGGGGCGGGCTACACCTTC.

This clone was seen once. This chain links TRBV19 with TRBJ1-4, with 7 bases identical to TRBD1. CDR1 LNHDA and CDR2 SQIVND come from the germline V gene (reference sequence). This CDR3 contains 17 residues. Trimming cost V 5 bases and J 1 base; bases outside gene matches: 10. The CDR3 nucleotides read TGTGCCAGTAGTGGAGAGGGGGCCGTTGAAACTAATGAAAAACTGTTTTTT. It yields the protein CASSGEGAVETNEKLFF.

The V gene is TRBV2, the J gene TRBJ2-3; D possibly corresponds to TRBD2 (6 bases). CDR3 length equals 12 residues. Per the germline V gene, CDR1 is SNHLY and CDR2 is FYNNEI. V was trimmed by 6 bases and J by 10 bases, leaving 14 bases between them. This CDR3 reads CASRGETRAQYF. As DNA, the CDR3 is TGTGCCAGCAGGGGGGAGACTAGAGCGCAGTATTTT.

V and J are TRBV11-1 and TRBJ2-7; no firm D call. V lost 3 bases to trimming and J lost 2 bases, with 8 bases between them. Germline V gene sequence: CDR1 SGHAT, CDR2 FQDESV (reference sequence). This CDR3 contains 13 residues. The CDR3 DNA is TGTGCCAGCAGCTTGGCAGTAGCCTACGAGCAGTACTTC. As protein: CASSLAVAYEQYF. The full variable domain, its missing parts supplied by reference TRBV11-1 and TRBJ2-7, is EAEVAQSPRYKITEKSQAVAFWCDPISGHATLYWYRQILGQGPELLVQFQDESVVDDSQLPKDRFSAERLKGVDSTLKIQPAELGDSAMYLCASSLAVAYEQYFGPGTRLTVT.

The chain is built from TRBV14 and TRBJ1-3; 10 bases are a match to TRBD1. This CDR3 spans 15 amino acids. Germline V CDR1 and CDR2: SGHDN, FVKESK. J lost 2 bases, V lost 5 bases, and 3 bases had no gene match. CDR3 region: CASSAGQGAGNTIYF. In nucleotides, the CDR3 is TGTGCCAGCAGCGCAGGACAGGGGGCTGGAAACACCATATATTTT.

CDR3 sequence: CASSYGGRGEAFF. The CDR3 bases are TGTGCCAGCAGTTACGGAGGTCGGGGAGAAGCTTTCTTT. The V gene is TRBV6-6, the J gene TRBJ1-1; D unclear. The CDR3 length is 13 residues. The germline gives CDR1 MNHNY, CDR2 SVGAGI (reference sequence). Trimming cost V 2 bases and J 8 bases, with 12 bases left between them.

This rearrangement joins TRBV27 to TRBJ1-1; 7 nucleotides agree with TRBD1. The J segment lost 0 bases and the V segment lost 7 bases, leaving 14 bases of the junction unmatched. Germline V gives CDR1 MNHEY, CDR2 SMNVEV (reference sequence). This CDR3 is 17 amino acids long. Here the CDR3 DNA reads TGTGCCAGCACTCAGAGGCCAGGGGGGCCTTTGAACACTGAAGCTTTCTTT. Its protein is CASTQRPGGPLNTEAFF.

The chain joins TRBV7-2 to TRBJ2-1; 9 bases map to TRBD1. The CDR3 covers 12 residues. Trimming took 6 bases from V and 13 from J; bases not matched to a gene: 7. CDR1 SGHTA and CDR2 FQGNSA come from the germline V gene. Written as DNA, the CDR3 is TGTGCCAGCAGTCCCGACAGGGGGGACCAGTTCTTC. The encoded protein is CASSPDRGDQFF.

In this sample, this clone turned up a few times. Other DNA sequences in this sample translate to the same CDR3. The V call is TRBV25-1, the J call TRBJ1-2; D unresolved. In germline, CDR1 is MGHDK, CDR2 SYGVNS. CDR3 length: 11 amino acids. Trimming shortened V by 3 bases and J by 4 bases, and 3 bases separated the two germline ends. The CDR3 loop reads CASSDGYGYTF. CDR3 bases: TGTGCCAGCAGTGATGGCTATGGCTACACCTTC.

The V gene is TRBV7-9, the J gene TRBJ1-4, with 7 bases identical to TRBD1. J lost 8 bases, V lost 7 bases, and 7 bases had no gene match. The CDR3 length is 13 residues. Germline V gene data show CDR1 as SEHNR and CDR2 as FQNEAQ (reference sequence). The DNA of the CDR3 is TGTGCCAGCATCCAGGGGGGAGAGGAAAAACTGTTTTTT. It specifies CASIQGGEEKLFF.